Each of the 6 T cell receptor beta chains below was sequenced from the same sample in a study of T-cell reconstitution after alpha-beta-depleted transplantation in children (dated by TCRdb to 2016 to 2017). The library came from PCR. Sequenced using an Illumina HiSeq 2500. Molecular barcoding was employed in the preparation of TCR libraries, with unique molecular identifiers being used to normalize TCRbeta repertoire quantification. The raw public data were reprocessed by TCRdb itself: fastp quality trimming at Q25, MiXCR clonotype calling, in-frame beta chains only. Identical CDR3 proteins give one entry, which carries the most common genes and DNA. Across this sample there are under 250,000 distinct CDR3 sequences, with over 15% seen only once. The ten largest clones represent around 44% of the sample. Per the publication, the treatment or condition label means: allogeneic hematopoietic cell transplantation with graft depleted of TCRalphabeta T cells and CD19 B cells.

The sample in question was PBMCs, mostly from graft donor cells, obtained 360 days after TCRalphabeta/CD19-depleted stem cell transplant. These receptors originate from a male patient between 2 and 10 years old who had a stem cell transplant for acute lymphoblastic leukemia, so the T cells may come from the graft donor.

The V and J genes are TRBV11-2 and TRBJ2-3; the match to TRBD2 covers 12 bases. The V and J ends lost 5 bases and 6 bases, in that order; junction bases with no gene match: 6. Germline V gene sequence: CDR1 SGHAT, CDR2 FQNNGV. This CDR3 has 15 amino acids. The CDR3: CASSHLAGGHDTQYF. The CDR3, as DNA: TGTGCCAGCAGCCACCTAGCGGGGGGGCACGATACGCAGTATTTT.

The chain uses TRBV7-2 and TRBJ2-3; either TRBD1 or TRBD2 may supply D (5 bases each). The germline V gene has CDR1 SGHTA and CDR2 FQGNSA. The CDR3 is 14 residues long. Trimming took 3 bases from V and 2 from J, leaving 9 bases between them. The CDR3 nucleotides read TGTGCCAGCAGCTTTGGGGGATACACAGATACGCAGTATTTT. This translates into CASSFGGYTDTQYF.

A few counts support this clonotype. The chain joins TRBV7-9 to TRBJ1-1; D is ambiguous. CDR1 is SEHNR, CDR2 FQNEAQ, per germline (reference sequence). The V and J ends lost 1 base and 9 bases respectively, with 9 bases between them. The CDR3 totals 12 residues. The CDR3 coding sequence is TGTGCCAGCAGCTTAGAGGGTGGCAAAGCTTTCTTT. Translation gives CASSLEGGKAFF. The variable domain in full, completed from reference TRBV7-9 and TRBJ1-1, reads DTGVSQNPRHKITKRGQNVTFRCDPISEHNRLYWYRQTLGQGPEFLTYFQNEAQLEKSRLLSDRFSAERPKGSFSTLEIQRTEQGDSAMYLCASSLEGGKAFFGQGTRLTVV.

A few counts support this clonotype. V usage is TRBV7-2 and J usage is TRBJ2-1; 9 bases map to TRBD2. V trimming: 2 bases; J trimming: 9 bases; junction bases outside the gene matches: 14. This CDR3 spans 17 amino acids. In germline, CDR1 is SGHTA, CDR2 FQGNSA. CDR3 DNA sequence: TGTGCCAGCAGCTTAAAGGATGTGCGGGGGGGCGGGGTTGAGCAGTTCTTC. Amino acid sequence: CASSLKDVRGGGVEQFF. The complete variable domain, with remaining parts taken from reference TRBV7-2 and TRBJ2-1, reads GAGVSQSPSNKVTEKGKDVELRCDPISGHTALYWYRQSLGQGLEFLIYFQGNSAPDKSGLPSDRFSAERTGGSVSTLTIQRTQQEDSAVYLCASSLKDVRGGGVEQFFGPGTRLTVL.

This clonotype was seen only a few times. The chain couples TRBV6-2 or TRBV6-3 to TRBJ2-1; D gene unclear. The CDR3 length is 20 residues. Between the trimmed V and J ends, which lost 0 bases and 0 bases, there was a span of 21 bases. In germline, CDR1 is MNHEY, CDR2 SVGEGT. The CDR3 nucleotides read TGTGCCAGCAGTTACTCGGGGATCTCCTACCCCGCTAGCTCCTACAATGAGCAGTTCTTC. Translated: CASSYSGISYPASSYNEQFF.

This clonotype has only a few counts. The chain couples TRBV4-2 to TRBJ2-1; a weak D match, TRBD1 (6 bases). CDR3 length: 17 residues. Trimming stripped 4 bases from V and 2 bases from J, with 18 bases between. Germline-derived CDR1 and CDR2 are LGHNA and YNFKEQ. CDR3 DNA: TGTGCCAGCAGCCCCTTGCGGTCGGCAGGGGCCTACAATGAGCAGTTCTTC. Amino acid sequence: CASSPLRSAGAYNEQFF.